The TCR beta chain described here comes from a study of T cells in Graves' hyperthyroidism and ophthalmopathy. In this sample, this clonotype turned up many times. The target antigen is unknown. Study-wide results and limits: Most thyroid clonotypes that were expanded above 0.001 also turned up in blood.

It was RNA transcripts that yielded the amplified TCR beta CDR3 regions. An initial round of RT-PCR targeting the TCR CDR3 relied on the HTBI primer set. Each CDR3 protein gets one entry after TCRdb re-called the multiplex PCR reads with MiXCR. Of 560,000 or so distinct CDR3 sequences listed, 15% to 20% are singletons. Between the trimmed V and J ends, which lost 3 bases and 0 bases, there was a span of 8 bases. The CDR3 extends over 14 amino acids. CDR1 is SNHLY, CDR2 FYNNEI, per germline. Disease duration was under 3 months in the ophthalmopathy patients, who also had a Clinical Activity Score of at least 3 and a NOSPECS grade of at least 4. Diagnostic decisions used clinical symptoms, serum thyroxine and TRAb, thyroid ultrasound and orbital computed tomography. 10 ml of fresh peripheral blood supplied the PBMCs.

The genes are TRBV2 and TRBJ1-1; the D gene is possibly TRBD1 (5 bases). The TCR originated in a man aged 35-49 years with Graves' ophthalmopathy. Sequencing was done on a sample of blood. The CDR3 loop reads CASSERQLNTEAFF. CDR3 in DNA: TGTGCCAGCAGTGAGCGACAGTTGAACACTGAAGCTTTCTTT.